The present entry profiles one T cell receptor beta chain with its context. As yet, its antigen is unknown. The data are from a study of cytomegalovirus exposure and HLA in healthy donors. Germline V CDR1 and CDR2: KGHSH, LQKENI. The ends were cut back, 3 bases at V and 1 base at J, with 12 bases in the middle. The CDR3 totals 16 residues. The data were produced by immunoSEQ multiplex PCR, yet TCRdb's version contains in-frame clones alone and is incomplete. The repertoire consists of 250,000 or so clones, with about 90% occurring once and the leading ten covering around 12%. While the first cohort had several hundred subjects, the donors belonged to the separate validation cohort of 100 to 150 subjects. Study observations and caveats: A subsequent analysis found that TCR clusters from the first cohort also tended to co-occur in the roughly 120 validation repertoires, with about 95% of cluster scores above 0. Rare TCR sequences predominated, though certain public TCRs were found in many donors.

This TCR came from a man between 18 and 29 years old in good health and CMV-seropositive. The rearrangement uses TRBV18 and TRBJ2-2; D call uncertain. Input material: PBMCs. The CDR3 here is CASSPRLAQNTGELFF. The CDR3 bases are TGTGCCAGCTCACCTAGGTTAGCCCAGAACACCGGGGAGCTGTTTTTT.